This paragraph covers one TCR beta chain sequence. Its antigen is not known. There were 3500 ng of total RNA used for each TCR library. A 6-nucleotide sample barcode was carried by the UMIs, which template switching added. TCRdb reprocessed the 5' RACE reads and reports one entry per CDR3 protein, with no DNA. The sample totals about 130,000 distinct CDR3 sequences. This specimen comes from a study of monozygotic twins with inflammatory bowel disease. Whole-study findings and limits: Distinguishing T cell subtypes was not possible. Concordant and discordant twins showed no difference in repertoire similarity, possibly from limited power.

The germline V gene has CDR1 MNHEY and CDR2 SVGEGT. The CDR3 length is 14 residues. The receptor was derived from a human donor with ulcerative colitis or Crohn's disease, or a healthy co-twin of an affected twin (not recorded which). Sequencing used blood. The chain combines TRBV6-2 or TRBV6-3 with TRBJ2-7; the TRBD2 assignment by TCRdb is unverifiable without DNA. CDR3 residues: CAATLSGSGYEQYF.